A single sample is the source of the 25 T cell receptor beta chains below, sequenced in a study of CD8+CD57+ T cells in acquired aplastic anemia. Sequencing involved patients with CD8+CD57+ cell expansion previously shown by flow cytometry. The template for TCR beta VDJ and CDR3 sequence profiling was genomic DNA. TCRdb reprocessed the reads via MiXCR and lists one record per CDR3 protein. Among approximately 300,000 distinct CDR3 sequences listed, roughly 61% were seen once. What was sequenced was sorted CD4+, CD8+, or CD8+CD57+ T cells (not recorded which) from PBMCs. The origin of the receptors is a human donor with aplastic anemia.

The chain has TRBV15 and TRBJ2-1, with D possibly TRBD2 on 5 matching bases. CDR1 LNHNV and CDR2 YYDKDF come from the germline V gene (reference sequence). Trimming pared 3 bases from V and 4 bases from J, leaving 16 bases between. The CDR3 contains 16 residues. The CDR3 loop is CATSSSERTLYNEQFF. The CDR3 DNA follows: TGTGCCACCAGCAGCTCCGAGCGGACCCTATACAATGAGCAGTTCTTC.

This clonotype has a single count. The V gene is TRBV11-3, the J gene TRBJ2-5; either TRBD1 or TRBD2 may fit D (7 bases each). Trimming removed 6 bases from V and 2 bases from J, with 28 bases in between. This CDR3 spans 19 amino acids. Germline V gene data show CDR1 as SGHNT and CDR2 as YENEEA. Written as DNA, the CDR3 is TGTGCCAGCAGACTACAGGGGACCCGAGGCCTAGCGGAACAAGAGACCCAGTACTTC. Protein sequence: CASRLQGTRGLAEQETQYF.

The sample holds one count of this clonotype. The rearrangement links TRBV15 to TRBJ1-1; no clear D. The CDR3 contains 14 residues. Trimming left V 3 bases short and J 7 bases short, with 15 bases between. Germline V gene lookup returns CDR1 LNHNV and CDR2 YYDKDF (reference sequence). The CDR3 loop is CATSSGGSLNEAFF. CDR3 nucleotides: TGTGCCACCAGCAGTGGTGGGTCGTTGAATGAAGCTTTCTTT.

Worth noting for this clonotype: A much larger clone differs from this one at a single base, so this may be a read error. The CDR3 does not end in the conserved phenylalanine or tryptophan, so this is likely a read error. The chain employs TRBV18 and TRBJ2-7, with TRBD2 as a possible D gene (6 bases). Germline V gene lookup returns CDR1 KGHSH and CDR2 LQKENI. V lost 3 bases to trimming and J lost 4 bases, with 13 bases between them. CDR3 length equals 14 residues. The DNA of the CDR3 is TGTGCCAGCTCACCGTCCAGGGACTTATACGAGCAGTACTCC. It encodes CASSPSRDLYEQYS.

Many counts were recorded for this clonotype. The gene calls are TRBV9 and TRBJ2-5; D call uncertain. Germline V gene data show CDR1 as SGDLS and CDR2 as YYNGEE. Trimming left V 3 bases short and J 5 bases short, with 8 bases between. The CDR3 is 12 amino acids. CDR3 protein: CASSAATETQYF. The DNA of the CDR3 is TGTGCCAGCAGCGCGGCCACGGAGACCCAGTACTTC.

In this sample, this clonotype turned up many times. This chain links TRBV9 with TRBJ2-3; D gene unclear. The germline V gene has CDR1 SGDLS and CDR2 YYNGEE. CDR3 length: 15 residues. V was pared by 0 bases and J by 2 bases, with 10 bases between. CDR3 coding DNA: TGTGCCAGCAGCGTAGTTTCCGGGCTCACAGATACGCAGTATTTT. Protein product: CASSVVSGLTDTQYF.

This clonotype was seen at least ten times. The chain employs TRBV6-5 and TRBJ1-1, with 7 bases that match TRBD1. The germline V gene encodes CDR1 MNHEY and CDR2 SVGAGI. The V and J ends lost 8 bases and 4 bases, in that order; junction bases with no gene match: 1. CDR3 length: 11 residues. CDR3 residues: CASGTATEAFF. CDR3 in DNA: TGTGCCAGCGGGACAGCCACTGAAGCTTTCTTT.

This chain links TRBV10-3 with TRBJ1-3, with D unresolved. Per germline, CDR1 ENHRY and CDR2 SYGVKD. The CDR3 loop spans 14 amino acids. V was trimmed by 2 bases and J by 1 base, leaving 6 bases between them. The CDR3 bases are TGTGCCATCAGTGAGACAGAGTCTGGAAACACCATATATTTT. Its protein product is CAISETESGNTIYF.

This chain joins TRBV7-2 and TRBJ1-2, with D uncertain. Germline V CDR1 and CDR2: SGHTA, FQGNSA. Trimming shortened V by 2 bases and J by 6 bases, and 10 bases separated the two germline ends. The CDR3 consists of 13 residues. CDR3 in DNA: TGTGCCAGCAGCTTATCGTACGGGAATGGCTACACCTTC. Translation gives CASSLSYGNGYTF.

The chain links TRBV2 to TRBJ2-2; D gene uncertain. V lost 6 bases, J lost 1 base, and 9 bases lay in between. CDR3 size: 14 residues. CDR1 is SNHLY and CDR2 is FYNNEI in the germline V gene. CDR3 sequence: CASSQARNTGELFF. In DNA, the CDR3 is TGTGCCAGCAGCCAAGCGAGGAACACCGGGGAGCTGTTTTTT.

This clonotype has ten or more counts. The J gene is TRBJ1-2, the V gene TRBV28; 8 bases are a match to TRBD1. The germline CDR1 and CDR2 sequences are MDHEN and SYDVKM. The junction had 10 bases not matched to a gene; V was cut back by 5 bases and J by 2 bases. This CDR3 is built from 16 residues. The chain's CDR3 is CASSPSGGGYNYGYTF. For the CDR3, the DNA is TGTGCCAGCAGTCCGTCAGGGGGCGGTTACAACTATGGCTACACCTTC.

The chain combines TRBV5-8 with TRBJ1-5, with 9 bases identical to TRBD1. Germline assignment: CDR1 SGHTS and CDR2 YDEGEE. The CDR3 runs 15 residues. V shed 4 bases and J 4 bases; nucleotides not matched to a gene: 6. The CDR3, as DNA: TGTGCCAGCAGCGTCGGACAGGGGATAAATCAGCCCCAGCATTTT. Protein: CASSVGQGINQPQHF.

This sequence joins TRBV12-5 and TRBJ2-5, with D unresolved. Germline CDR1 and CDR2: LGHNT and FRNRAP. This CDR3 is 15 amino acids long. Trimming took off 7 bases at V and 2 bases at J, with 17 bases between the two ends. The CDR3 DNA sequence: TGTGCTAGTGATCCCCCCGTAGGGTCTCAAGAGACCCAGTACTTC. Its translation is CASDPPVGSQETQYF.

The rearrangement uses TRBV20-1 and TRBJ2-3; no definite D call. The ends were cut back, 4 bases at V and 2 bases at J, with 19 bases in the middle. CDR1 is DFQATT and CDR2 is SNEGSKA in the germline V gene (reference sequence). The CDR3 is made up of 16 amino acids. For the CDR3, the DNA is TGCAGTGCTACCCTTGGGCGAGGTGGAAACACAGATACGCAGTATTTT. It encodes CSATLGRGGNTDTQYF.

The V call is TRBV7-2, the J call TRBJ2-5; D uncertain. V was pared by 3 bases and J by 2 bases, with 10 bases between. Germline V lookup: CDR1 SGHTA, CDR2 FQGNSA. CDR3 length: 14 residues. CDR3 sequence: CASSLYGNQETQYF. DNA for the CDR3: TGTGCCAGCAGCTTGTACGGAAATCAAGAGACCCAGTACTTC. Filled out from reference TRBV7-2 and TRBJ2-5, the complete variable domain reads GAGVSQSPSNKVTEKGKDVELRCDPISGHTALYWYRQSLGQGLEFLIYFQGNSAPDKSGLPSDRFSAERTGGSVSTLTIQRTQQEDSAVYLCASSLYGNQETQYFGPGTRLLVL.

J is TRBJ1-2 and V is TRBV19; 9 nucleotides line up with TRBD1. This CDR3 region has 15 residues. The V and J ends lost 3 bases and 2 bases, in that order; junction bases with no gene match: 4. The germline V gene has CDR1 LNHDA and CDR2 SQIVND (reference sequence). The CDR3 coding sequence is TGTGCCAGTAGTATGTCCGGACAGGGGAACTATGGCTACACCTTC. Its protein is CASSMSGQGNYGYTF.

This sequence joins TRBV2 and TRBJ2-3, with D unresolved. This CDR3 spans 15 amino acids. Germline V gene lookup returns CDR1 SNHLY and CDR2 FYNNEI. The germline V and J ends were trimmed by 5 bases and 1 base, with 13 bases remaining between them. The CDR3 DNA reads TGTGCCAGCAGTCAACTCCTGGCAGGCACAGATACGCAGTATTTT. Amino acid sequence: CASSQLLAGTDTQYF. Based on the CDR3 plus reference TRBV2 and TRBJ2-3, the full variable domain is EPEVTQTPSHQVTQMGQEVILRCVPISNHLYFYWYRQILGQKVEFLVSFYNNEISEKSEIFDDQFSVERPDGSNFTLKIRSTKLEDSAMYFCASSQLLAGTDTQYFGPGTRLTVL.

This clonotype was seen just once. This rearrangement joins TRBV2 to TRBJ2-2; D not certain. Germline CDR1 is SNHLY and CDR2 is FYNNEI. Trimming shortened V by 7 bases and J by 5 bases, and 11 bases separated the two germline ends. CDR3 length: 13 residues. The CDR3 region is CASNVGHTGELFF. The CDR3 DNA reads TGTGCCAGCAATGTTGGTCATACCGGGGAGCTGTTTTTT.

In this sample, this clonotype turned up a few times. This sequence joins TRBV5-4 and TRBJ2-5; 8 nucleotides agree with TRBD2. The V and J ends lost 2 bases and 5 bases, in that order; junction bases with no gene match: 8. CDR3 length: 15 residues. Germline V gives CDR1 SGHNT, CDR2 YYREEE (reference sequence). The CDR3 nucleotides read TGTGCCAGCAGCTTCGGGGGGGATGTGAGGGAGACCCAGTACTTC. It specifies CASSFGGDVRETQYF.

The gene calls are TRBV29-1 and TRBJ2-3; 7 bases are a match to TRBD1. There are 14 residues in the CDR3. The germline V gene encodes CDR1 SQVTM and CDR2 ANQGSEA. With V trimmed by 4 bases and J by 2 bases, 6 bases remained unmatched. Here the CDR3 DNA reads TGCAGCGTTGCGCGACAGGGAAACACAGATACGCAGTATTTT. It yields the protein CSVARQGNTDTQYF.

The rearrangement joins TRBV19 to TRBJ2-4; 7 nucleotides agree with TRBD2. CDR3 length: 14 residues. Germline-derived CDR1 and CDR2 are LNHDA and SQIVND (reference sequence). V was clipped by 11 bases and J by 0 bases; unmatched bases: 7. The CDR3 loop is CASSGVIAKNIQYF. The CDR3 DNA sequence: TGTGCCTCCAGCGGGGTAATAGCCAAAAACATTCAGTACTTC.

This clonotype was seen many times. Since no conserved phenylalanine or tryptophan closes the CDR3, a read error is the likely cause. The chain recombines TRBV20-1 with TRBJ2-7, with 7 positions matching TRBD2. Germline V gives CDR1 DFQATT, CDR2 SNEGSKA (reference sequence). V lost 0 bases and J lost 2; bases outside the gene matches: 4. The CDR3 extends over 14 amino acids. Here the CDR3 reads CSARDSGLAYEQYS. CDR3 nucleotide sequence: TGCAGTGCTAGAGATAGCGGGTTAGCCTACGAGCAGTACTCC.

This chain uses TRBV20-1 with TRBJ2-5, with 11 positions matching TRBD2. This CDR3 comprises 15 residues. The V gene end was trimmed by 4 bases and the J gene end by 6 bases; junction bases not matched to a gene: 10. Germline values: CDR1 DFQATT, CDR2 SNEGSKA (reference sequence). The chain's CDR3 is CSAMRLAGGAKTQYF. The DNA for the CDR3 is TGCAGTGCTATGCGGCTAGCGGGAGGCGCAAAGACCCAGTACTTC.

The chain joins TRBV7-9 to TRBJ2-3; TRBD2 agrees at 8 bases. Looked up from germline, CDR1 is SEHNR and CDR2 is FQNEAQ (reference sequence). The CDR3 is 15 amino acids. J gave up 9 bases and V 1 base, and 9 bases lay outside the gene matches. The CDR3 protein is CASSLGIAGGGTQYF. CDR3 coding DNA: TGTGCCAGCAGCTTAGGGATTGCGGGAGGAGGGACGCAGTATTTT.

This clonotype was counted at least ten times. The chain joins TRBV5-1 to TRBJ1-6, with TRBD1 matching over 9 bases. There are 15 residues in the CDR3. V gave up 3 bases and J gave up 9 bases; unmatched junction bases: 7. CDR1 and CDR2 from the germline V gene are SGHRS and YFSETQ. The CDR3 region has the DNA TGCGCCAGCAGCTGGGGGACAGGGTTTGGTTCACCCCTCCACTTT. Protein sequence: CASSWGTGFGSPLHF.